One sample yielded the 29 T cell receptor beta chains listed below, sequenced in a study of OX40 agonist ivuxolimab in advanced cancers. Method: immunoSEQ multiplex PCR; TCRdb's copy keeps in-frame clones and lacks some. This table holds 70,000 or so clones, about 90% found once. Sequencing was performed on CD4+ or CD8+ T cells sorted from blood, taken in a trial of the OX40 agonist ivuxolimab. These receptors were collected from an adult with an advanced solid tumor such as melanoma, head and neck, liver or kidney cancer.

The CDR3 spells CASTRDMNTEAFF. Here the CDR3 DNA reads TGTGCCAGCACTCGGGACATGAACACTGAAGCTTTCTTT. This chain connects TRBV7-9 to TRBJ1-1; TRBD1 might be the D (6 bases). V lost 7 bases and J 0 bases, leaving 9 bases between the germline ends. The CDR3 extends over 13 amino acids. CDR1 SEHNR and CDR2 FQNEAQ come from the germline V gene (reference sequence).

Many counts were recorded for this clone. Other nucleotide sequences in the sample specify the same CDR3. The DNA of the CDR3 is TGTGCCACCAGCATGGGACAGGGTGAGGAAAAACTGTTTTTT. It is translated as CATSMGQGEEKLFF. This sequence joins TRBV15 and TRBJ1-4; 9 nucleotides line up with TRBD1. The CDR3 is 14 residues long. With 4 bases clipped from V and 8 bases from J, the junction kept 5 bases outside the gene matches. The V gene's germline CDR1 is LNHNV and CDR2 YYDKDF (reference sequence).

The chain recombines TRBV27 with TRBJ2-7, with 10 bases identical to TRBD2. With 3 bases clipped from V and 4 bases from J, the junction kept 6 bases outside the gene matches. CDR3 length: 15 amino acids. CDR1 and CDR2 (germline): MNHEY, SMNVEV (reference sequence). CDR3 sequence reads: CASSFGLAGEYEQYF. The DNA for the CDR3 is TGTGCCAGCAGTTTTGGTCTAGCGGGAGAATACGAGCAGTACTTC.

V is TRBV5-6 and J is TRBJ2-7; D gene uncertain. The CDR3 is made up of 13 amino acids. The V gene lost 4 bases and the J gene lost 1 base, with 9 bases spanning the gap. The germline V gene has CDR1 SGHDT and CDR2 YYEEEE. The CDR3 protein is CASSQRTSYEQYF. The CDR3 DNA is TGTGCCAGCAGCCAAAGGACGTCCTACGAGCAGTACTTC. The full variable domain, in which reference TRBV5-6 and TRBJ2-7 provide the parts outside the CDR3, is DAGVTQSPTHLIKTRGQQVTLRCSPKSGHDTVSWYQQALGQGPQFIFQYYEEEERQRGNFPDRFSGHQFPNYSSELNVNALLLGDSALYLCASSQRTSYEQYFGPGTRLTVT.

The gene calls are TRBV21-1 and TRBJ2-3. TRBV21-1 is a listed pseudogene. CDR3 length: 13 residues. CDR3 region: CASSKDGTDTQYF. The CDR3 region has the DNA TGTGCCAGCAGCAAGGATGGCACAGATACGCAGTATTTT.

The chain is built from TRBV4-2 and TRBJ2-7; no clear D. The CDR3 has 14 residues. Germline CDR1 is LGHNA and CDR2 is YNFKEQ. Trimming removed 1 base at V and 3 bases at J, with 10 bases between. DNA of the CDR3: TGTGCCAGCAGCCAAGCGGCCGGGCACTACGAGCAGTACTTC. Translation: CASSQAAGHYEQYF.

CDR3 sequence: CASSPTSGGETQYF. In DNA form, the CDR3 reads TGCGCCAGCAGCCCAACTAGCGGGGGCGAGACCCAGTACTTC. This chain joins TRBV4-1 and TRBJ2-5; 11 bases agree with TRBD2. Trimming cost V 4 bases and J 5 bases; bases outside gene matches: 3. Per the germline V gene, CDR1 is MGHRA and CDR2 is YSYEKL. The CDR3 consists of 14 residues.

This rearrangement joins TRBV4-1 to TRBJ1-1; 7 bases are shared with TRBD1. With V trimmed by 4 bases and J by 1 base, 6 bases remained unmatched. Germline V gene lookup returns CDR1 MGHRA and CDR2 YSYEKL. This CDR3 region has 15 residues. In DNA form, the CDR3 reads TGCGCCAGCAGCCCCACGGGACAGACGAACACTGAAGCTTTCTTT. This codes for CASSPTGQTNTEAFF.

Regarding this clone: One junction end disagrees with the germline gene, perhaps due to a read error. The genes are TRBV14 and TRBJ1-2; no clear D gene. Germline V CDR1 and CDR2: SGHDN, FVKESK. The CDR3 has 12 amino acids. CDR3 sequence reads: CASSQANYGHTF. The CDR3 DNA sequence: TGTGCCAGCAGCCAAGCTAATTATGGCCACACCTTC.

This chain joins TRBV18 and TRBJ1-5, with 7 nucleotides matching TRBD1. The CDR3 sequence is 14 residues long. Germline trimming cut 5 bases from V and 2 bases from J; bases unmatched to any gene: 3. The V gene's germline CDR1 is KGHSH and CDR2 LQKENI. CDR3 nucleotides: TGTGCCAGCTCAGATACAGGGGGCAATCAGCCCCAGCATTTT. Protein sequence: CASSDTGGNQPQHF. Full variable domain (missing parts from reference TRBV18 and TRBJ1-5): NAGVMQNPRHLVRRRGQEARLRCSPMKGHSHVYWYRQLPEEGLKFMVYLQKENIIDESGMPKERFSAEFPKEGPSILRIQQVVRGDSAAYFCASSDTGGNQPQHFGDGTRLSIL.

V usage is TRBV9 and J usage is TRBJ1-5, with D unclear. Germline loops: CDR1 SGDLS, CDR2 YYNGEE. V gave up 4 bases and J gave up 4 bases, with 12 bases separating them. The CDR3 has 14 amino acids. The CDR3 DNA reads TGTGCCAGCAGCTTTGGAGGACGGAATCAGCCCCAGCATTTT. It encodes CASSFGGRNQPQHF.

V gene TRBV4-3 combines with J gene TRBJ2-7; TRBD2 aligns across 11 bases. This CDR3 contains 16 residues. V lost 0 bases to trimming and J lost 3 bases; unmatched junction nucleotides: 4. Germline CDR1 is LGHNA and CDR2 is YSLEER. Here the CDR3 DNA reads TGCGCCAGCAGCCAAGATTTGGGGACTAGCGGCTACGAGCAGTACTTC. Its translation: CASSQDLGTSGYEQYF.

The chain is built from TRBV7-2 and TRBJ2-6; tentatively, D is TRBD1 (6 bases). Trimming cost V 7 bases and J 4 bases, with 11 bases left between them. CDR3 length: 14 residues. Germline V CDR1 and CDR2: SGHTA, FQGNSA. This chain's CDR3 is CASTPGTGANVLTF. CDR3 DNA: TGTGCCAGCACCCCCGGGACAGGGGCCAACGTCCTGACTTTC.

CDR3 in DNA: TGTGCCAGCAGCTCCGTCGGGGCGGGAGTGAGGGAGCAGTACTTC. Protein sequence: CASSSVGAGVREQYF. The chain combines TRBV7-9 with TRBJ2-7; 7 bases line up with TRBD2. The CDR3 is 15 amino acids. CDR1 SEHNR and CDR2 FQNEAQ come from the germline V gene (reference sequence). J lost 7 bases, V lost 4 bases, and 13 bases had no gene match.

Here the CDR3 reads CASALTGAGYEQYF. The CDR3 DNA follows: TGCGCCAGCGCCCTGACAGGGGCGGGCTACGAGCAGTACTTC. The rearrangement links TRBV4-1 to TRBJ2-7; 8 positions agree with TRBD1. Trimming took 8 bases from V and 3 from J; bases not matched to a gene: 9. The CDR3 sequence is 14 residues long. Germline-derived CDR1 and CDR2 are MGHRA and YSYEKL.

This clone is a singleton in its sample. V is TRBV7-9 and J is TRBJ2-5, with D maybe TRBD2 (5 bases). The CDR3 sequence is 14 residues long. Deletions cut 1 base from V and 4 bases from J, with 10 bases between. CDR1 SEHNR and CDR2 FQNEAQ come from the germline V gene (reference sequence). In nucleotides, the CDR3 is TGTGCCAGCAGCTTAGGATTAGGGAGAGAGACCCAGTACTTC. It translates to CASSLGLGRETQYF.

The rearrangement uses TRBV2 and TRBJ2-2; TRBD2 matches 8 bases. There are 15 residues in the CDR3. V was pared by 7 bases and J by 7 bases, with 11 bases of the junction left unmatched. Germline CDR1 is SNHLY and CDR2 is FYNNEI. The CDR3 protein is CASTDGGALGGELFF. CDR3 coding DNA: TGTGCCAGCACCGACGGGGGGGCGCTGGGCGGGGAGCTGTTTTTT.

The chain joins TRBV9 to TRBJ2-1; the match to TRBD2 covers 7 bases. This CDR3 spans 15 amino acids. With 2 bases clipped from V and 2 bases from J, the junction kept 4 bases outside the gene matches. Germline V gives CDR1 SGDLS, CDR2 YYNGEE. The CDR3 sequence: CASSVGLGAYNEQFF. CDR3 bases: TGTGCCAGCAGCGTCGGACTAGGAGCCTACAATGAGCAGTTCTTC.

CDR3 region: CASSFGLGQGGLNTEAFF. The CDR3 nucleotides are TGTGCCAGCAGCTTTGGATTGGGACAGGGGGGGCTGAACACTGAAGCTTTCTTT. The rearrangement links TRBV7-8 to TRBJ1-1; TRBD1 matches at 11 bases. V lost 3 bases and J lost 0; bases outside the gene matches: 9. In germline, CDR1 is SGHVS, CDR2 FQNEAQ. CDR3 size: 18 residues.

The CDR3 here is CASRRQGSGLAEAFF. The CDR3 DNA follows: TGTGCCAGCAGGCGACAGGGCTCGGGTCTCGCTGAAGCTTTCTTT. This chain connects TRBV5-8 to TRBJ1-1, with 7 positions matching TRBD1. The CDR3 covers 15 residues. V dropped 5 bases and J dropped 6; count of bases not matched to a gene: 13. Germline loops: CDR1 SGHTS, CDR2 YDEGEE. Variable domain in full (rest from reference TRBV5-8 and TRBJ1-1): EAGVTQSPTHLIKTRGQQATLRCSPISGHTSVYWYQQALGLGLQFLLWYDEGEERNRGNFPPRFSGRQFPNYSSELNVNALELEDSALYLCASRRQGSGLAEAFFGQGTRLTVV.

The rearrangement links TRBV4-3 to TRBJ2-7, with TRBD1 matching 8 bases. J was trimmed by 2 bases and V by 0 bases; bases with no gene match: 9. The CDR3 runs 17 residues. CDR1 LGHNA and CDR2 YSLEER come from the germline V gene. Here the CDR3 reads CASSQEPGQGGAYEQYF. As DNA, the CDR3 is TGCGCCAGCAGCCAAGAACCTGGACAGGGAGGAGCCTACGAGCAGTACTTC.

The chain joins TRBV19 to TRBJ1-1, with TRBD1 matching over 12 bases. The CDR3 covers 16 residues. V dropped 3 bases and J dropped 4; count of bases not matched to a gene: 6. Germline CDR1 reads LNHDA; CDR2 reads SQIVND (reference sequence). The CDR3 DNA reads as TGTGCCAGTAGTATTAGGGACAGGGGGCGAGGCACTGAAGCTTTCTTT. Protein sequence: CASSIRDRGRGTEAFF.

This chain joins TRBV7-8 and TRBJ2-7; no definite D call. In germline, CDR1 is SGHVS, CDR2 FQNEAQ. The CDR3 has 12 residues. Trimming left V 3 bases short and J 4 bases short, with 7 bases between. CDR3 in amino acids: CASSFGRYEQYF. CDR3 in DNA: TGTGCCAGCAGCTTCGGCAGGTACGAGCAGTACTTC.

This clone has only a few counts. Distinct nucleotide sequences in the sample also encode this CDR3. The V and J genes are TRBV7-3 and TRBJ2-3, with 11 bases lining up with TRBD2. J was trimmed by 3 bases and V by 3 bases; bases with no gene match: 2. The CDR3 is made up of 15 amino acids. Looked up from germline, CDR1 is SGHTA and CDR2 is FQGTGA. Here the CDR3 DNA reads TGTGCCAGCAGCTTCGGGACTAGCGGAACAGATACGCAGTATTTT. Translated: CASSFGTSGTDTQYF.

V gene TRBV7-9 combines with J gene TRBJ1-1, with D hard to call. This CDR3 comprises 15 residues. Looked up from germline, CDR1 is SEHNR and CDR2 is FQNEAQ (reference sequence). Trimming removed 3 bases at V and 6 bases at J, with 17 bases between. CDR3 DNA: TGTGCCAGCAGCTTTACTCACCTCAACGGTGCTGAAGCTTTCTTT. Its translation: CASSFTHLNGAEAFF.

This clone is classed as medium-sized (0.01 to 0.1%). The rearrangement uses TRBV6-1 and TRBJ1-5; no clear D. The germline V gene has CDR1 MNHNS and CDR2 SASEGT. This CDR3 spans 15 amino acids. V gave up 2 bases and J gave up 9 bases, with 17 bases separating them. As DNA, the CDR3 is TGTGCCAGCAGTGAATCTGAGGCAGGTAGTACGCCCCAGCATTTT. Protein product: CASSESEAGSTPQHF.

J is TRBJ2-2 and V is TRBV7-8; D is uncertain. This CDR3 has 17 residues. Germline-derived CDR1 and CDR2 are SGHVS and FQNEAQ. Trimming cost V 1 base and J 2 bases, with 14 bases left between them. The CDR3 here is CASSLVTGRINTGELFF. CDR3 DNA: TGTGCCAGCAGCTTAGTTACCGGCCGAATCAACACCGGGGAGCTGTTTTTT.

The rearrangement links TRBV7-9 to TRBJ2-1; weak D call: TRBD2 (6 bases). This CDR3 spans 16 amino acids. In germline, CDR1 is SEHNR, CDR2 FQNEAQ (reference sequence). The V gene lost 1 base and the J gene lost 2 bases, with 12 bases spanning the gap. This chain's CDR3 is CASSLGLGEAYNEQFF. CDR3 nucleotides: TGTGCCAGCAGCTTAGGTTTAGGGGAGGCCTACAATGAGCAGTTCTTC. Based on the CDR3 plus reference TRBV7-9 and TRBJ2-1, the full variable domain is DTGVSQNPRHKITKRGQNVTFRCDPISEHNRLYWYRQTLGQGPEFLTYFQNEAQLEKSRLLSDRFSAERPKGSFSTLEIQRTEQGDSAMYLCASSLGLGEAYNEQFFGPGTRLTVL.

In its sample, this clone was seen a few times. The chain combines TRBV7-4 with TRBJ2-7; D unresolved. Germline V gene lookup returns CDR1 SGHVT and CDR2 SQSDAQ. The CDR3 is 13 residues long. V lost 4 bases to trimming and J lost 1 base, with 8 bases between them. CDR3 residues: CASSSPFSYEQYF. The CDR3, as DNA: TGTGCCAGCAGCTCGCCTTTTTCCTACGAGCAGTACTTC.